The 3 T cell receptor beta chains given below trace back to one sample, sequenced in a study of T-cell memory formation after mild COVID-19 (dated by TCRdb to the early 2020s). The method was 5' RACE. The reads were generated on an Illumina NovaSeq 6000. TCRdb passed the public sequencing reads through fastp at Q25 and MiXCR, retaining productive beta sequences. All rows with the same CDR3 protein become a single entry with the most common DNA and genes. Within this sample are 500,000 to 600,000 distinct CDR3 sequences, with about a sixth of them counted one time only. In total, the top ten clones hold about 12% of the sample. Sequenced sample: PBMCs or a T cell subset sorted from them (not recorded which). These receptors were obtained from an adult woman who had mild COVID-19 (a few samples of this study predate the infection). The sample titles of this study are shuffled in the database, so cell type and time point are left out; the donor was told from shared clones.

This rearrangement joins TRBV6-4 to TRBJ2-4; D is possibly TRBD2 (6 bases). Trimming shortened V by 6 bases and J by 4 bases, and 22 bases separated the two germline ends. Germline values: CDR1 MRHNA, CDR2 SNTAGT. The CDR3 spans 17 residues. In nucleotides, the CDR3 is TGTGCCAGCAGCGAGGCGGGACGACTCCACCTAAAAAACATTCAGTACTTC. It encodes CASSEAGRLHLKNIQYF.

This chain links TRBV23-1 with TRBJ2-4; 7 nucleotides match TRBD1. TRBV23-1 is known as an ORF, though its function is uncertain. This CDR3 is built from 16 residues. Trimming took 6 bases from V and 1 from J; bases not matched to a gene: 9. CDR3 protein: CASREDRDCAKNIQYF. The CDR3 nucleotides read TGCGCCAGCAGGGAAGACAGGGATTGCGCCAAAAACATTCAGTACTTC.

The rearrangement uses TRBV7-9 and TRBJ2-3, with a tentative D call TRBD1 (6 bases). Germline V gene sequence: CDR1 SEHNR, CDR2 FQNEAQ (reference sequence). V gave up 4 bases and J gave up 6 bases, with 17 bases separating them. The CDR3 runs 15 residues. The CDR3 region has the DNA TGTGCCAGCAGCTACGACATGGGGGCAGCGGATACGCAGTATTTT. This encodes CASSYDMGAADTQYF.